This paragraph covers one T cell receptor beta chain sequence. This sample also contains other DNA sequences that code for the same CDR3. The CDR3 contains 11 residues. Germline V gene data show CDR1 as MNHEY and CDR2 as SMNVEV (reference sequence). The PCR used 60 V beta and 13 J beta primers. Here immunoSEQ multiplex PCR was the method, and the copy in TCRdb shows in-frame clones only, minus some. The table lists 80,000 to 100,000 clones, about 79% of them singletons. This sample was taken from a study of glioma-infiltrating T cells after dendritic cell vaccination. On the study more broadly: Patients received three intradermal dendritic cell vaccine injections at biweekly intervals.

This chain joins TRBV27 and TRBJ2-5; D is possibly TRBD2 (6 bases). This TCR derives from a human donor with glioblastoma. The sequencing used blood, collected before dendritic cell vaccination. CDR3: CASREQETQYF. As DNA, the CDR3 is TGTGCAAGCCGGGAGCAAGAGACCCAGTACTTC.